This T cell receptor (beta chain) comes out of a study of shared clonotypes between healthy human individuals. Study-wide results and caveats: Generally, estimated richness proved larger in naive subsets than it did in memory subsets. Blood was the only sampled material, and tissue repertoires likely differ.

The V end lost 3 bases, the J end lost 5 bases, and 8 bases lay between the germline ends. CDR3 size: 13 residues. Germline CDR1 is SGHVS and CDR2 is FNYEAQ. This clone was recorded a few times. Its antigen remains unidentified. Here immunoSEQ multiplex PCR was the method, and the copy in TCRdb shows in-frame clones only, minus some. The sample comprises some 660,000 clones, about three quarters of which are singletons, and 1.5% to 2% rests with the top ten. The rearrangement links TRBV7-6 to TRBJ1-5; D not certain. The TCR sequence derives from a woman in her twenties or thirties in good health. Specimen: memory CD4+ T cells sorted from blood. The subset here: CD45RA-negative fraction. The CDR3 DNA is TGTGCCAGCAGCTTGCAGGAGGATCAGCCCCAGCATTTT. Translated, it gives CASSLQEDQPQHF.